A selection of T cell receptor beta chains follows, all from one sample in a study of shared clonotypes between healthy human individuals. Sequencing used immunoSEQ multiplex PCR; TCRdb keeps in-frame clones, though not all of them. The sample consists of about 2 million clones, 85% to 95% of them appearing once. The sequenced sample consisted of naive CD8+ T cells sorted from blood. The receptors were gathered from a man younger than 30 in good health. CDR3s include the opening cysteine and the closing phenylalanine or tryptophan. A D gene is named only where the DNA matches it firmly.

14	TRBV4-3	TRBD1	TRBJ1-2	CASSPLEGAYGYTF
15	TRBV21-1	-	TRBJ2-5	CANGVDSIRIETQYF
14	TRBV27	-	TRBJ2-1	CASSFPGRDNEQFF
14	TRBV27	-	TRBJ2-7	CASSFLASSYEQYF
16	TRBV27	-	TRBJ2-1	CASRLGGGYSYNEQFF
14	TRBV27	-	TRBJ2-5	CASSLSGYGETQYF
15	TRBV10-1	-	TRBJ2-1	CASSETTDSYNEQFF
17	TRBV4-1	TRBD2	TRBJ2-2	CASSPQGTRANTGELFF
14	TRBV7-9	-	TRBJ2-5	CASSLKLQGGTQYF
15	TRBV7-9	-	TRBJ2-5	CASSHPSGLQETQYF